These 23 T cell receptor beta chains came from one sample sequenced in a study of OX40 agonist ivuxolimab in advanced cancers. Generated by immunoSEQ multiplex PCR, the TCRdb table keeps only in-frame clones and is missing some. The table lists 35,000 to 40,000 clones, approximately 80% of them singletons. The material was CD4+ or CD8+ T cells sorted from blood, obtained in a trial of the OX40 agonist ivuxolimab. The source is an adult with an advanced solid tumor such as melanoma, head and neck, liver or kidney cancer.

The genes are TRBV11-1 and TRBJ1-2; D call uncertain. V lost 5 bases, J lost 4 bases, and 14 bases lay in between. The germline V gene encodes CDR1 SGHAT and CDR2 FQDESV (reference sequence). The length of the CDR3 is 14 residues. The CDR3 nucleotides are TGTGCCAGCAGCCAAGACCCCGTGGCCTATGGCTACACCTTC. It encodes CASSQDPVAYGYTF.

The chain employs TRBV4-3 and TRBJ2-3; 7 positions match TRBD1. Germline loops: CDR1 LGHNA, CDR2 YSLEER. There are 16 residues in the CDR3. V was pared by 3 bases and J by 5 bases, with 11 bases of the junction left unmatched. The chain's CDR3 is CASSQPVGTAQDTQYF. The CDR3 DNA reads TGCGCCAGCAGCCAGCCTGTGGGGACAGCACAAGATACGCAGTATTTT.

This clone has only one observation. V gene TRBV19 combines with J gene TRBJ2-7, with TRBD1 matching 9 bases. The CDR3 consists of 16 residues. J lost 1 base, V lost 0 bases, and 4 bases had no gene match. CDR1 LNHDA and CDR2 SQIVND come from the germline V gene (reference sequence). DNA for the CDR3: TGTGCCAGTAGTATAGATCAGGGACAGGGATCCTACGAGCAGTACTTC. Amino acids: CASSIDQGQGSYEQYF.

At least ten counts were recorded for this clone. The chain has TRBV2 and TRBJ2-7, with D unclear. The V gene lost 6 bases and the J gene lost 5 bases, with 8 bases spanning the gap. CDR3 length: 11 residues. The V gene's germline CDR1 is SNHLY and CDR2 FYNNEI. CDR3 bases: TGTGCCAGCAGCCCCGGCCACGAGCAGTACTTC. Protein: CASSPGHEQYF.

The chain carries TRBV25-1 and TRBJ1-2; D remains unclear. This CDR3 is built from 13 residues. CDR1 is MGHDK, CDR2 SYGVNS, per germline. V was clipped by 1 base and J by 8 bases, with 11 bases between them. In nucleotides, the CDR3 is TGTGCCAGCAGTGAATCCCGGGCTGAGGGCTACACCTTC. The encoded protein is CASSESRAEGYTF.

The chain combines TRBV5-6 with TRBJ1-1; TRBD1 matches at 7 bases. Looked up from germline, CDR1 is SGHDT and CDR2 is YYEEEE. J was trimmed by 0 bases and V by 4 bases; bases with no gene match: 9. This CDR3 region has 16 residues. CDR3: CASSVYRDSMNTEAFF. The CDR3 bases are TGTGCCAGCAGCGTCTACAGGGACAGCATGAACACTGAAGCTTTCTTT.

The rearrangement joins TRBV5-4 to TRBJ1-4, with D perhaps TRBD1 (5 bases). Trimming pared 3 bases from V and 0 bases from J, leaving 9 bases between. CDR1 and CDR2 (germline): SGHNT, YYREEE (reference sequence). The CDR3 sequence is 15 residues long. Here the CDR3 DNA reads TGTGCCAGCAGCTGGGGACCCTCAACTAATGAAAAACTGTTTTTT. Protein sequence: CASSWGPSTNEKLFF.

The J gene is TRBJ2-6, the V gene TRBV29-1; TRBD1 might be the D (6 bases). The CDR3 contains 14 residues. Trimming shortened V by 3 bases and J by 1 base, and 7 bases separated the two germline ends. The germline gives CDR1 SQVTM, CDR2 ANQGSEA. CDR3 protein: CSVEGASGANVLTF. The CDR3, as DNA: TGCAGCGTTGAGGGGGCGTCTGGGGCCAACGTCCTGACTTTC.

This chain uses TRBV14 with TRBJ1-1, with D hard to call. The germline CDR1 and CDR2 sequences are SGHDN and FVKESK. V was shortened by 7 bases and J by 4 bases, with 13 bases between the two germline ends. The CDR3 covers 13 residues. CDR3 in amino acids: CASNDGPSTEAFF. As DNA, the CDR3 is TGTGCCAGCAACGACGGCCCTAGCACTGAAGCTTTCTTT.

This rearrangement joins TRBV19 to TRBJ1-2; D unclear. The V end was cut by 4 bases, the J end by 2 bases, with 17 bases between. The CDR3 is 16 residues long. Germline V gene data show CDR1 as LNHDA and CDR2 as SQIVND (reference sequence). CDR3 sequence reads: CASSTRQLISNYGYTF. The CDR3 coding sequence is TGTGCCAGTAGTACCCGCCAATTAATTTCGAACTATGGCTACACCTTC.

The chain links TRBV5-6 to TRBJ1-2; 8 bases are a match to TRBD1. Germline CDR1 SGHDT, CDR2 YYEEEE. There are 14 residues in the CDR3. Trimming removed 4 bases from V and 4 bases from J; junction bases left unmatched: 6. This CDR3 is CASSPAGQAYGYTF. The DNA of the CDR3 is TGTGCCAGCAGCCCCGCGGGACAGGCCTATGGCTACACCTTC.

This CDR3 is CAASSLRGGVKSDEQYF. In DNA, the CDR3 is TGTGCCGCCAGCAGTCTGAGGGGGGGAGTAAAGTCAGACGAGCAGTACTTC. The chain uses TRBV27 and TRBJ2-7, with D tentatively TRBD2 (7 bases). Trimming took 11 bases from V and 5 from J, leaving 31 bases between them. Germline CDR1 is MNHEY and CDR2 is SMNVEV (reference sequence). The CDR3 has 17 amino acids.

J is TRBJ2-1 and V is TRBV11-3; D gene unclear. The CDR3 runs to 14 residues. CDR1 is SGHNT and CDR2 is YENEEA in the germline V gene. Trimming pared 5 bases from V and 3 bases from J, leaving 11 bases between. The CDR3 loop is CASSPGLNYNEQFF. The CDR3 DNA reads as TGTGCCAGCAGCCCCGGTCTGAACTACAATGAGCAGTTCTTC.

This rearrangement joins TRBV4-1 to TRBJ2-1; unclear D gene. The CDR3 spans 14 residues. The ends were cut back, 4 bases at V and 5 bases at J, with 12 bases in the middle. The germline CDR1 and CDR2 sequences are MGHRA and YSYEKL. For the CDR3, the DNA is TGCGCCAGCAGCCTCGGTAGTTCGAACAATGAGCAGTTCTTC. Translating it yields CASSLGSSNNEQFF.

The chain recombines TRBV5-6 with TRBJ2-5, with no clear D. The CDR3 has 14 residues. V was pared by 1 base and J by 2 bases, with 9 bases between. The germline V gene has CDR1 SGHDT and CDR2 YYEEEE. The CDR3 sequence is CASSLYFLQETQYF. CDR3 DNA sequence: TGTGCCAGCAGCTTGTACTTTCTTCAAGAGACCCAGTACTTC.

Worth noting for this clone: A read error may explain this, as a much larger clone is one base away. This chain connects TRBV5-6 to TRBJ1-2; D is undetermined. The CDR3 length is 14 residues. CDR1 and CDR2 (germline): SGHDT, YYEEEE. The CDR3 nucleotides read TGTGTCAGCAGCCTGGAACGGGTTAACTATGGCTACACCTTC. Protein: CVSSLERVNYGYTF.

The chain employs TRBV7-6 and TRBJ2-6, with unresolved D. The V end was cut by 5 bases, the J end by 5 bases, with 22 bases between. The CDR3 is 18 amino acids. The germline gives CDR1 SGHVS, CDR2 FNYEAQ. CDR3 coding DNA: TGTGCCAGCAGCACGCACCTTATCTCACAAAGTCGGGCCAACGTCCTGACTTTC. Protein product: CASSTHLISQSRANVLTF. The variable domain in full, completed from reference TRBV7-6 and TRBJ2-6, reads GAGVSQSPRYKVTKRGQDVALRCDPISGHVSLYWYRQALGQGPEFLTYFNYEAQQDKSGLPNDRFSAERPEGSISTLTIQRTEQRDSAMYRCASSTHLISQSRANVLTFGAGSRLTVL.

This chain links TRBV25-1 with TRBJ2-2; no clear D gene. Germline CDR1 and CDR2: MGHDK and SYGVNS. V was trimmed by 2 bases and J by 4 bases, leaving 11 bases between them. CDR3 size: 15 residues. In nucleotides, the CDR3 is TGTGCCAGCAGTGAAGCGGTCCCCGGCACCGGGGAGCTGTTTTTT. Translated, it gives CASSEAVPGTGELFF.

The CDR3 bases are TGCGCCAGCAGCCAAGGAGCGGGAGACCCTTACGAGCAGTACTTC. Translation: CASSQGAGDPYEQYF. The chain combines TRBV4-3 with TRBJ2-7; 8 bases agree with TRBD2. This CDR3 has 15 residues. Germline loops: CDR1 LGHNA, CDR2 YSLEER. V lost 1 base, J lost 4 bases, and 6 bases stayed unmatched.

This chain links TRBV19 with TRBJ1-3; TRBD1 might be the D (5 bases). This CDR3 is built from 14 residues. Germline CDR1 reads LNHDA; CDR2 reads SQIVND (reference sequence). Trimming removed 5 bases at V and 0 bases at J, with 8 bases between. Written as DNA, the CDR3 is TGTGCCAGTAGTCCAGGGAGCTCTGGAAACACCATATATTTT. Translated: CASSPGSSGNTIYF.

This chain uses TRBV9 with TRBJ2-1, with D possibly TRBD2 on 5 matching bases. The length of the CDR3 is 16 residues. CDR1 is SGDLS and CDR2 is YYNGEE in the germline V gene. V shed 0 bases and J shed 4 bases, with 14 bases lying between them. The CDR3 coding sequence is TGTGCCAGCAGCGTAGAATCGGGATGGGATTACAATGAGCAGTTCTTC. It codes for CASSVESGWDYNEQFF. Using reference TRBV9 and TRBJ2-1 for the parts outside the CDR3, the full variable domain is DSGVTQTPKHLITATGQRVTLRCSPRSGDLSVYWYQQSLDQGLQFLIQYYNGEERAKGNILERFSAQQFPDLHSELNLSSLELGDSALYFCASSVESGWDYNEQFFGPGTRLTVL.

This rearrangement joins TRBV4-3 to TRBJ1-1; 8 bases fit TRBD1. Trimming at V came to 0 bases and at J to 3 bases, leaving 3 bases not matched to a gene. The CDR3 is 15 amino acids. Germline V CDR1 and CDR2: LGHNA, YSLEER. Written as DNA, the CDR3 is TGCGCCAGCAGCCAAGATCAACAGGGGGACACTGAAGCTTTCTTT. Protein sequence: CASSQDQQGDTEAFF.

CDR3 coding DNA: TGTGCCAGCAGCACAAGCGGGGGGGGCACTGAAGCTTTCTTT. Its protein is CASSTSGGGTEAFF. The chain has TRBV9 and TRBJ1-1; D possibly corresponds to TRBD1 (5 bases). Per the germline V gene, CDR1 is SGDLS and CDR2 is YYNGEE. The V and J ends lost 4 bases and 4 bases respectively, with 14 bases between them. The CDR3 has 14 residues.